This TCR beta chain was documented in a study of shared clonotypes between healthy human individuals. Study summary: There were three CD4 naive, three CD4 memory, two CD8 naive and one CD8 memory plates per donor. Study-wide results and caveats: What naive subsets generally showed was a larger estimated richness than memory subsets showed. Sorted-subset sequencing, rarefaction showed, was incomplete despite large depth.

The assay was immunoSEQ multiplex PCR, and TCRdb's table has in-frame clones only and misses some. The sample lists millions of clones, roughly 96% seen once, with more than 0.1% in the top ten. Germline V gene lookup returns CDR1 SNHLY and CDR2 FYNNEI. The CDR3 spans 15 residues. V was trimmed by 4 bases and J by 4 bases, leaving 14 bases between them. For this clone: Its antigen remains unknown.

The rearrangement links TRBV2 to TRBJ1-3; possibly TRBD1 for D (6 bases). Material: naive CD4+ T cells sorted from blood. Subset noted: CD45RA+ positively selected. This TCR was recovered from a man aged 18 to 29 in good health. The CDR3 nucleotides read TGTGCCAGCAGTGTTTCTGGGACACGCGGAAACACCATATATTTT. It translates to CASSVSGTRGNTIYF. Filled out from reference TRBV2 and TRBJ1-3, the complete variable domain reads EPEVTQTPSHQVTQMGQEVILRCVPISNHLYFYWYRQILGQKVEFLVSFYNNEISEKSEIFDDQFSVERPDGSNFTLKIRSTKLEDSAMYFCASSVSGTRGNTIYFGEGSWLTVV.